Given below is one TCR beta chain in context. The sample comes from a study of control samples from healthy donors and cancer patients. V gave up 7 bases and J gave up 7 bases, with 11 bases separating them. There are 11 residues in the CDR3. The V gene's germline CDR1 is SQVTM and CDR2 ANQGSEA. TCRdb keeps only in-frame clones here, not all; method: immunoSEQ multiplex PCR. The sample consists of 100,000 to 150,000 clones, around 87% of them appearing once. The rearrangement joins TRBV29-1 to TRBJ2-4; tentative D call: TRBD2 (6 bases). This TCR was recovered from a man aged 35-49 years in good health. The sample taken for sequencing was blood. The DNA for the CDR3 is TGCAGCGGCCTGGCGGGGAACATTCAGTACTTC. Its protein is CSGLAGNIQYF.